The following is a TCR beta chain sequence with its context. The CDR3 totals 15 residues. From germline, CDR1 is MDHEN and CDR2 SYDVKM. Researchers used template switching to add UMIs featuring a 6-nucleotide sample barcode. From its re-call of the 5' RACE reads, TCRdb lists each CDR3 protein once, without DNA. The repertoire table contains approximately 400,000 distinct CDR3 sequences. This sample stems from a study of monozygotic twins with inflammatory bowel disease. This sequence was found in a human donor with ulcerative colitis or Crohn's disease, or a healthy co-twin of an affected twin (not recorded which). The rearrangement joins TRBV28 to TRBJ2-4; the D gene TCRdb calls, TRBD2, cannot be checked with no DNA. Sequencing input: blood. The CDR3 sequence: CASSPAASPRGIQYF.